This T cell receptor (beta chain) was profiled in a study of early stage breast cancer tumors. Study-wide context: About 70% of the 16 invasive tumors were ER+, PR+ and HER2-.

By frequency in the sample, this clone is medium-sized (0.01 to 0.1%). Libraries were prepared by immunoSEQ multiplex PCR; TCRdb keeps only in-frame clonotypes and omits some of them. The sample carries approximately 19,000 clones, 70% to 80% recorded once. V gave up 4 bases and J gave up 2 bases; unmatched junction bases: 7. This CDR3 comprises 15 residues. Germline V CDR1 and CDR2: SNHLY, FYNNEI. The V gene is TRBV2, the J gene TRBJ1-2; 7 bases line up with TRBD1. The receptor comes from a person aged 55 to 75 with breast cancer. Sequenced input: blood. This chain's CDR3 is CASSGKTGMNYGYTF. CDR3 sequence (DNA): TGTGCCAGCAGTGGAAAGACAGGGATGAACTATGGCTACACCTTC.